This entry concerns a single T cell receptor (beta chain). Its antigen remains unknown. Germline CDR1 MDHEN, CDR2 SYDVKM. V shed 4 bases and J 4 bases; nucleotides not matched to a gene: 1. This CDR3 has 15 amino acids. The sample originates from a study of CD8 T cells in ankylosing spondylitis. MiXCR, run by TCRdb on the 5' RACE reads, gives a single entry per CDR3 protein. The table lists a few hundred thousand distinct CDR3 sequences, around 20% of them singletons. Study conclusions and caveats: Among TCR beta sequences, a motif of roughly 8 highly homologous variants appeared characteristic of ankylosing spondylitis blood. Earlier authors reported some of these motif variants in reactive arthritis synovial fluid and blood. Reportedly, disease-linked clones are significantly enriched in ankylosing spondylitis patients' matched synovial fluid. Relatively rare in peripheral blood, disease-linked clones were also CD8+.

This sequence joins TRBV28 and TRBJ2-2; TRBD2 agrees at 12 bases. Sequenced input: blood, either unsorted or a sorted T cell fraction (not recorded which). The source of this sequence is a male donor with ankylosing spondylitis or in good health (not recorded which). In DNA form, the CDR3 reads TGTGCCAGCAGTTCACTAGCGGGAGGCACCGGGGAGCTGTTTTTT. Its translation is CASSSLAGGTGELFF.